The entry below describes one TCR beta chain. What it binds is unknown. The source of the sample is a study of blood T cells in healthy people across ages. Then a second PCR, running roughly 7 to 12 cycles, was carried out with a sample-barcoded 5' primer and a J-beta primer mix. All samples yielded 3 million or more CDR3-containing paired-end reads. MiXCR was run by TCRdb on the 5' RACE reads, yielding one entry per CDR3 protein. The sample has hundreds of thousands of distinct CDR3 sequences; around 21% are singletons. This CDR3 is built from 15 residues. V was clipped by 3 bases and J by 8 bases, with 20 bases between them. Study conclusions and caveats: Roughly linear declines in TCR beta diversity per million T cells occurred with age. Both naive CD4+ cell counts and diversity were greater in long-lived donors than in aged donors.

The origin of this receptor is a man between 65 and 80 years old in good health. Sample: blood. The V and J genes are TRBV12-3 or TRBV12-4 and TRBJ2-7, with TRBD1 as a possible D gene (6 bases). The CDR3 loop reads CASSLGETGAFKQYF. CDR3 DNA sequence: TGTGCCAGCAGTTTGGGCGAGACAGGCGCCTTCAAGCAGTACTTC.